One and the same sample provided the 26 T cell receptor beta chains below, sequenced in a study of blood T cell repertoires in COVID-19. Data came from immunoSEQ multiplex PCR; TCRdb stores just in-frame clones and leaves some out. The table lists around 250,000 clones, roughly 80% of them singletons. What was sequenced was PBMCs or T cells enriched from blood (not recorded which). These receptors originate from a man between 40 and 49 years old who had been exposed to COVID-19.

Only a few counts were recorded for this clone. Relative to the germline gene, one junction end is altered; a read error may explain this. The chain has TRBV11-2 and TRBJ2-7; TRBD2 aligns across 13 bases. CDR1 SGHAT and CDR2 FQNNGV come from the germline V gene. The CDR3 sequence is 17 residues long. The CDR3 nucleotides read TGTGCCAGCAGCCCCACGGGTGGGGGACTAGCGGGAAGTAGTACTAATTTC. Encoded protein: CASSPTGGGLAGSSTNF.

DNA for the CDR3: TGTGCCAGCAGTACGAAGACTAGCGGGAGAATAGGTGAGCAGTTCTTC. Translated, it gives CASSTKTSGRIGEQFF. The chain carries TRBV6-6 and TRBJ2-1; 12 positions match TRBD2. Unmatched junction bases numbered 11, after V lost 5 bases and J lost 9 bases. Germline CDR1 reads MNHNY; CDR2 reads SVGAGI (reference sequence). CDR3 length: 16 amino acids.

The chain recombines TRBV11-2 with TRBJ2-7; D gene unclear. CDR3 length equals 16 residues. CDR1 SGHAT and CDR2 FQNNGV come from the germline V gene. The V and J ends lost 0 bases and 6 bases respectively, with 18 bases between them. This CDR3 reads CASSLDGWVPRSEQYF. In DNA, the CDR3 is TGTGCCAGCAGCTTAGATGGGTGGGTCCCTCGGAGCGAGCAGTACTTC.

This chain joins TRBV27 and TRBJ2-7; 9 positions match TRBD2. Per the germline V gene, CDR1 is MNHEY and CDR2 is SMNVEV (reference sequence). This CDR3 comprises 15 residues. V dropped 3 bases and J dropped 4; count of bases not matched to a gene: 7. The CDR3 loop is CASSFGLATFYEQYF. The CDR3 DNA sequence: TGTGCCAGCAGTTTCGGACTAGCGACATTTTACGAGCAGTACTTC.

The gene calls are TRBV7-9 and TRBJ2-7; 9 bases map to TRBD2. CDR3 length equals 15 residues. Germline V gives CDR1 SEHNR, CDR2 FQNEAQ (reference sequence). The V gene end was trimmed by 5 bases and the J gene end by 2 bases; junction bases not matched to a gene: 7. The CDR3 DNA sequence: TGTGCCAGCAGCCAGACTAGCGGAGGAGCCTACGAGCAGTACTTC. It specifies CASSQTSGGAYEQYF. The whole variable domain, remainder taken from reference TRBV7-9 and TRBJ2-7, is DTGVSQNPRHKITKRGQNVTFRCDPISEHNRLYWYRQTLGQGPEFLTYFQNEAQLEKSRLLSDRFSAERPKGSFSTLEIQRTEQGDSAMYLCASSQTSGGAYEQYFGPGTRLTVT.

V is TRBV6-6 and J is TRBJ2-7; 7 bases match TRBD2. The CDR3 spans 16 residues. Germline V CDR1 and CDR2: MNHNY, SVGAGI (reference sequence). Losses at the gene ends were 6 bases for V and 1 base for J; bases not matched to a gene: 12. The CDR3 coding sequence is TGTGCCAGCAGCTCCTCCGGGGCTAGCGGTTCCTACGAGCAGTACTTC. As protein: CASSSSGASGSYEQYF.

This sequence joins TRBV10-2 and TRBJ1-2; 9 bases align to TRBD1. CDR1 and CDR2 from the germline V gene are WSHSY and SAAADI. The CDR3 is 14 amino acids. The J segment lost 7 bases and the V segment lost 4 bases, leaving 7 bases of the junction unmatched. CDR3 DNA: TGCGCCAGCAGTGCGGGACAGGGCATTGGTGGCTACACCTTC. Amino acid sequence: CASSAGQGIGGYTF.

The rearrangement joins TRBV6-5 to TRBJ2-1, with TRBD2 matching over 12 bases. The CDR3 totals 15 residues. Germline V gene sequence: CDR1 MNHEY, CDR2 SVGAGI. The J segment lost 7 bases and the V segment lost 6 bases, leaving 7 bases of the junction unmatched. This CDR3 is CASSTSGRSGNEQFF. The CDR3 coding sequence is TGTGCCAGCAGCACTAGCGGGAGGTCCGGGAATGAGCAGTTCTTC.

V usage is TRBV9 and J usage is TRBJ2-3; possibly TRBD2 for D (6 bases). Germline V gene data show CDR1 as SGDLS and CDR2 as YYNGEE. Trimming removed 6 bases from V and 2 bases from J, with 19 bases in between. This CDR3 has 16 amino acids. Written as DNA, the CDR3 is TGTGCCAGCACCCGAGGGACGGGAGTCTACACAGATACGCAGTATTTT. This sequence encodes CASTRGTGVYTDTQYF.

The chain combines TRBV7-9 with TRBJ2-1; 7 bases are shared with TRBD2. The CDR3 has 16 residues. The germline V gene has CDR1 SEHNR and CDR2 FQNEAQ (reference sequence). J gave up 7 bases and V 1 base, and 10 bases lay outside the gene matches. Here the CDR3 reads CASSLGSGTTINEQFF. The CDR3 DNA reads TGTGCCAGCAGCTTAGGGTCCGGGACTACCATAAATGAGCAGTTCTTC.

The chain combines TRBV29-1 with TRBJ1-1, with 7 bases aligning to TRBD1. The CDR3 loop spans 14 amino acids. Germline V gives CDR1 SQVTM, CDR2 ANQGSEA. V lost 6 bases to trimming and J lost 4 bases; unmatched junction nucleotides: 11. Here the CDR3 DNA reads TGCAGCGTAAAACGGGACAGAGCCTCCACTGAAGCTTTCTTT. Protein: CSVKRDRASTEAFF.

The chain employs TRBV30 and TRBJ2-7; tentatively, D is TRBD1 (5 bases). CDR3 length: 12 amino acids. V was pared by 0 bases and J by 3 bases, with 6 bases between. The germline CDR1 and CDR2 sequences are GTSNPN and SVGIG (reference sequence). CDR3 DNA sequence: TGTGCCTGGAGTGTGGACAACTACGAGCAGTACTTC. Translating gives CAWSVDNYEQYF.

This chain uses TRBV5-1 with TRBJ1-2; 11 positions match TRBD1. CDR1 SGHRS and CDR2 YFSETQ come from the germline V gene. The V gene end was trimmed by 0 bases and the J gene end by 4 bases; junction bases not matched to a gene: 2. This CDR3 has 15 residues. CDR3 DNA: TGCGCCAGCAGCTTGGGGACAGGGGGCGCCTATGGCTACACCTTC. Amino acids: CASSLGTGGAYGYTF.

The V gene is TRBV10-3, the J gene TRBJ1-3; D not certain. V was shortened by 8 bases and J by 2 bases, with 13 bases between the two germline ends. Per the germline V gene, CDR1 is ENHRY and CDR2 is SYGVKD. CDR3 size: 14 residues. CDR3 bases: TGTGCCATCGCCGGGGTAGGCGCTGGAAACACCATATATTTT. Translation gives CAIAGVGAGNTIYF.

The chain employs TRBV10-1 and TRBJ2-1; TRBD2 aligns across 9 bases. Germline V gene data show CDR1 as WNHNN and CDR2 as SYGVQD (reference sequence). V shed 4 bases, J shed 6 bases, and the junction held 10 bases outside the gene matches. This CDR3 is built from 16 residues. The DNA for the CDR3 is TGCGCCAGCAGTGGAGCGGGACTAGCTTTGCGCAATGAGCAGTTCTTC. Translating gives CASSGAGLALRNEQFF.

The chain couples TRBV6-2 or TRBV6-3 to TRBJ1-1, with 10 bases lining up with TRBD1. The germline V gene encodes CDR1 MNHEY and CDR2 SVGEGT. The CDR3 length is 14 residues. The trim removed 6 bases at V and 4 bases at J, leaving 5 bases unmatched. In DNA form, the CDR3 reads TGTGCCAGCAGCCGCGGACAGGGGGTCACTGAAGCTTTCTTT. It codes for CASSRGQGVTEAFF.

The V call is TRBV16, the J call TRBJ2-1; unclear D gene. CDR1 is KGHSY and CDR2 is FQNENV in the germline V gene. CDR3 length equals 12 residues. V gave up 1 base and J gave up 8 bases, with 6 bases separating them. The CDR3 here is CASSQYTYEQFF. As DNA, the CDR3 is TGTGCCAGCAGCCAATATACTTATGAGCAGTTCTTC. The full variable domain, its missing parts supplied by reference TRBV16 and TRBJ2-1, is GEEVAQTPKHLVRGEGQKAKLYCAPIKGHSYVFWYQQVLKNEFKFLISFQNENVFDETGMPKERFSAKCLPNSPCSLEIQATKLEDSAVYFCASSQYTYEQFFGPGTRLTVL.

The chain carries TRBV5-1 and TRBJ2-7; 10 bases line up with TRBD2. The CDR3 is made up of 16 amino acids. Losses at the gene ends were 1 base for V and 4 bases for J; bases not matched to a gene: 8. The V gene's germline CDR1 is SGHRS and CDR2 YFSETQ. The CDR3 nucleotides read TGCGCCAGCAGCTTGTTCCCTAGCGGGAGTCTTTACGAGCAGTACTTC. Translating gives CASSLFPSGSLYEQYF.

The genes are TRBV23-1 and TRBJ2-1; D unclear. TRBV23-1 is an open reading frame whose function is uncertain. Trimming pared 5 bases from V and 4 bases from J, leaving 18 bases between. This CDR3 is built from 16 residues. The CDR3 spells CASSSAEKRTYNEQFF. The DNA of the CDR3 is TGCGCCAGCAGTTCGGCGGAAAAACGAACTTACAATGAGCAGTTCTTC.

This rearrangement joins TRBV19 to TRBJ2-5; 12 bases are shared with TRBD2. The CDR3 is 14 residues long. Germline V gene sequence: CDR1 LNHDA, CDR2 SQIVND (reference sequence). V lost 7 bases and J lost 5; bases outside the gene matches: 5. The CDR3 reads CASNGLAGFETQYF. The CDR3 DNA reads TGTGCCAGTAACGGACTAGCGGGATTCGAGACCCAGTACTTC.

This clone has a handful of counts. This rearrangement joins TRBV28 to TRBJ1-1; a weak D match, TRBD1 (5 bases). With 2 bases removed from V and 5 bases from J, the gap between germline ends came to 21 bases. This CDR3 has 17 residues. Germline CDR1 and CDR2: MDHEN and SYDVKM. CDR3 loop: CASSLPTSGTGRTEAFF. Written as DNA, the CDR3 is TGTGCCAGCAGTTTACCCACTTCAGGGACTGGTAGGACTGAAGCTTTCTTT. Full variable domain (remainder filled in from reference TRBV28 and TRBJ1-1): DVKVTQSSRYLVKRTGEKVFLECVQDMDHENMFWYRQDPGLGLRLIYFSYDVKMKEKGDIPEGYSVSREKKERFSLILESASTNQTSMYLCASSLPTSGTGRTEAFFGQGTRLTVV.

The chain employs TRBV4-1 and TRBJ1-5, with 7 bases that match TRBD1. Germline values: CDR1 MGHRA, CDR2 YSYEKL. The ends lost 0 bases at V and 5 bases at J; junction bases unmatched: 10. The CDR3 runs to 17 residues. CDR3 protein: CASSQDTRDRGDQPQHF. CDR3 nucleotides: TGCGCCAGCAGCCAAGATACTAGGGACAGAGGAGATCAGCCCCAGCATTTT.

The J gene is TRBJ1-6, the V gene TRBV12-3 or TRBV12-4; a weak D match, TRBD1 (5 bases). Trimming took 7 bases from V and 10 from J, leaving 14 bases between them. The CDR3 runs to 13 residues. CDR3 in amino acids: CASTHGGVSPLHF. CDR3 nucleotide sequence: TGTGCCAGCACCCACGGGGGGGTGTCACCCCTCCACTTT.

The genes are TRBV5-1 and TRBJ2-3; D gene unclear. The CDR3 extends over 12 amino acids. Germline V gene data show CDR1 as SGHRS and CDR2 as YFSETQ. Trimming left V 2 bases short and J 6 bases short, with 7 bases between. CDR3 region: CASSFNSDTQYF. Written as DNA, the CDR3 is TGCGCCAGCAGCTTCAATTCCGATACGCAGTATTTT.

The J gene is TRBJ2-3, the V gene TRBV7-8, with 8 nucleotides matching TRBD2. CDR1 SGHVS and CDR2 FQNEAQ come from the germline V gene. V was pared by 5 bases and J by 3 bases, with 7 bases of the junction left unmatched. CDR3 length equals 15 residues. The CDR3 DNA is TGTGCCAGCAGCACCGGGACTAGAGAAACAGATACGCAGTATTTT. It encodes CASSTGTRETDTQYF.

The CDR3 nucleotides read TGTGCCAGCAGCTTAACCGGTTACGCAGGGACCGGGGAGCTGTTTTTT. It yields the protein CASSLTGYAGTGELFF. The J gene is TRBJ2-2, the V gene TRBV7-3, with D maybe TRBD1 (5 bases). Trimming took 0 bases from V and 5 from J, leaving 13 bases between them. The germline gives CDR1 SGHTA, CDR2 FQGTGA. The CDR3 is 16 amino acids.